The T cell receptor (beta chain) described here comes from a study of blood T cell repertoires in COVID-19. Methods used by the authors: Estimation of nucleated cell counts relied on the amplification of reference gene primers. Measured with immunoSEQ multiplex PCR; TCRdb has only the in-frame clones, and not every one. The DNA gave D and trimming, while V, J and clone size come from that table. The data hold 140,000 to 150,000 clones, with around 86% observed a single time. All enrollees were about 18 to 89 years old and from around 25 US areas. Clinical history as reported by participants underpinned cohort assignment. There are 16 residues in the CDR3. Germline lookup yields CDR1 LNHNV and CDR2 YYDKDF (reference sequence). V lost 8 bases and J lost 8, with 25 bases in between.

V is TRBV15 and J is TRBJ2-4, with D possibly being TRBD2 (7 bases). The sample was PBMCs or T cells enriched from blood (not recorded which). The clonotype comes from a man aged 60-69 years who had recovered from COVID-19. The CDR3 bases are TGTGCCACCCGTAAACAAAGCGGGACACGGAAGGACATTCAGTACTTC. This sequence encodes CATRKQSGTRKDIQYF.